This section outlines one T cell receptor beta chain sequence together with its context. For the diagnoses, clinical symptoms, serum thyroxine and TRAb, thyroid ultrasound and orbital computed tomography were used. Fresh 10 ml peripheral blood yielded PBMCs. This entry is derived from a study of T cells in Graves' hyperthyroidism and ophthalmopathy. Amplification yielded TCR beta CDR3 regions, with RNA transcripts as the source. Using the HTBI primer set, a first-round RT-PCR was run on the TCR CDR3. From the multiplex PCR reads, TCRdb called clonotypes with MiXCR, one entry per CDR3 protein. Of about 380,000 distinct CDR3 sequences in the sample, about 13% were seen once. The V gene end was trimmed by 4 bases and the J gene end by 4 bases; junction bases not matched to a gene: 3. The germline V gene encodes CDR1 MDHEN and CDR2 SYDVKM. This CDR3 is built from 14 residues.

Sequenced material: blood. This TCR derives from a man aged 30 to 39 with Graves' hyperthyroidism that later progressed to Graves' ophthalmopathy. The chain couples TRBV28 to TRBJ2-2; 7 nucleotides agree with TRBD2. The CDR3 here is CASSSREGTGELFF. Written as DNA, the CDR3 is TGTGCCAGCAGTTCAAGGGAGGGCACCGGGGAGCTGTTTTTT.